This is a list of T cell receptor beta chains from one sample in a study of T-cell memory formation after mild COVID-19. TCRdb ran MiXCR on the 5' RACE reads and lists one entry per CDR3 protein. The sample lists approximately 500,000 distinct CDR3 sequences; around a quarter were seen once. Sequencing was performed on PBMCs or a T cell subset sorted from them (not recorded which). These TCRs come from an adult woman who had mild COVID-19 (a few samples of this study predate the infection). Cell type and time point are not known. The CDR3 runs from the conserved cysteine through the conserved F or W. D genes are given only for firm matches. Part of the rows lack a size; the others show once, few, many or a class for expanded clones.

D: TRBD2; J: TRBJ2-1; V: TRBV14; size: NA; CDR3: CASSQRYSGFYNEQFF; DNA: TGTGCCAGCAGCCAGAGATATAGCGGGTTTTACAATGAGCAGTTCTTC
D: NA; J: TRBJ2-7; V: TRBV25-1; size: NA; CDR3: CASRGVPSGLSDSTYEQYF; DNA: TGTGCCAGCAGAGGGGTCCCCTCGGGACTTTCCGATTCGACCTACGAGCAGTACTTC
D: TRBD1; J: TRBJ2-1; V: TRBV7-8; size: many; CDR3: CASSPLTGVGYNEQFF; DNA: TGTGCCAGCAGCCCGTTGACAGGGGTAGGTTACAATGAGCAGTTCTTC
D: NA; J: TRBJ2-7; V: TRBV5-1; size: NA; CDR3: CASSPSGDSYEQYF; DNA: TGCGCCAGCAGCCCTTCCGGGGACTCCTACGAGCAGTACTTC
D: TRBD2; J: TRBJ2-5; V: TRBV12-3/TRBV12-4; size: many; CDR3: CASRILAGGETQYF; DNA: TGTGCCAGCAGAATCCTAGCGGGAGGGGAGACCCAGTACTTC
D: TRBD1; J: TRBJ1-2; V: TRBV6-5; size: few; CDR3: CASSHRTGTNYGYTF; DNA: TGTGCCAGCAGCCATAGGACAGGAACTAACTATGGCTACACCTTC
D: NA; J: TRBJ2-5; V: TRBV12-3/TRBV12-4; size: few; CDR3: CASSLGWVQETQYF; DNA: TGTGCCAGCAGCTTAGGGTGGGTCCAAGAGACCCAGTACTTC
D: NA; J: TRBJ2-3; V: TRBV7-9; size: few; CDR3: CASSWGTDTQYF; DNA: TGTGCCAGCAGCTGGGGCACAGATACGCAGTATTTT
D: TRBD1; J: TRBJ2-1; V: TRBV7-9; size: NA; CDR3: CASSPGQISYNEQFF; DNA: TGTGCCAGCAGCCCGGGACAGATCTCCTACAATGAGCAGTTCTTC
D: NA; J: TRBJ1-1; V: TRBV7-9; size: few; CDR3: CASSLEAGNTEAFF; DNA: TGTGCCAGCAGCTTAGAGGCAGGGAACACTGAAGCTTTCTTT
D: NA; J: TRBJ1-5; V: TRBV19; size: NA; CDR3: CASTGQFYSNQPQHF; DNA: TGTGCCAGTACAGGACAGTTTTATAGCAATCAGCCCCAGCATTTT
D: NA; J: TRBJ2-7; V: TRBV6-1; size: NA; CDR3: CASSEKGTSSYEQYF; DNA: TGTGCCAGCAGTGAAAAGGGAACCAGCTCCTACGAGCAGTACTTC
D: TRBD2; J: TRBJ2-5; V: TRBV6-5; size: few; CDR3: CASRLAGLKTQYF; DNA: TGTGCCAGCAGGCTAGCGGGACTAAAGACCCAGTACTTC
D: NA; J: TRBJ1-3; V: TRBV27; size: NA; CDR3: CASSLTWGVSGNTIYF; DNA: TGTGCCAGCAGTTTAACATGGGGCGTTTCTGGAAACACCATATATTTT
D: NA; J: TRBJ1-5; V: TRBV7-2; size: NA; CDR3: CASCRDANQPQHF; DNA: TGTGCCAGCTGCAGGGATGCCAATCAGCCCCAGCATTTT
D: NA; J: TRBJ1-2; V: TRBV7-9; size: NA; CDR3: CASGVYGYTF; DNA: TGTGCCAGCGGGGTTTATGGCTACACCTTC
D: TRBD2; J: TRBJ2-1; V: TRBV10-3; size: NA; CDR3: CAISEASGRAANEQFF; DNA: TGTGCCATCAGTGAGGCGAGCGGGAGGGCCGCCAATGAGCAGTTCTTC
D: TRBD2; J: TRBJ2-3; V: TRBV6-6; size: NA; CDR3: CASRRLAQGRTDTQYF; DNA: TGTGCCAGCAGAAGACTAGCCCAAGGGCGGACAGATACGCAGTATTTT
D: NA; J: TRBJ1-4; V: TRBV5-1; size: NA; CDR3: CASSQGTPEKLFF; DNA: TGCGCCAGCAGCCAAGGGACTCCAGAAAAACTGTTTTTT
D: TRBD1; J: TRBJ2-1; V: TRBV15; size: many; CDR3: CATSRAGTGDVSGQFF; DNA: TGTGCCACCAGCAGAGCCGGGACAGGGGACGTGAGTGGGCAGTTCTTC
D: TRBD1; J: TRBJ2-3; V: TRBV7-3; size: few; CDR3: CASSPPGTGADTQYF; DNA: TGTGCCAGCAGCCCCCCCGGGACAGGGGCAGATACGCAGTATTTT
D: NA; J: TRBJ2-1; V: TRBV12-3/TRBV12-4; size: few; CDR3: CASKDQTAEQFF; DNA: TGTGCCAGCAAGGACCAAACCGCGGAGCAGTTCTTC
D: NA; J: TRBJ2-5; V: TRBV7-9; size: few; CDR3: CASSLGFKETQYF; DNA: TGTGCCAGCAGCTTGGGTTTTAAAGAGACCCAGTACTTC
D: TRBD1; J: TRBJ1-1; V: TRBV7-9; size: NA; CDR3: CASSFNRGGNTEAFF; DNA: TGTGCCAGCAGCTTTAACAGGGGAGGAAACACTGAAGCTTTCTTT
D: NA; J: TRBJ2-2; V: TRBV29-1; size: few; CDR3: CSVEAANTGELFF; DNA: TGCAGCGTTGAAGCTGCGAACACCGGGGAGCTGTTTTTT
D: TRBD2; J: TRBJ2-7; V: TRBV5-4; size: NA; CDR3: CASSSAPGGVYEQYF; DNA: TGTGCCAGCAGCTCGGCTCCGGGAGGAGTCTACGAGCAGTACTTC
D: TRBD1; J: TRBJ2-7; V: TRBV5-1; size: NA; CDR3: CASSPEGDRVSEQYF; DNA: TGCGCCAGCAGCCCTGAGGGGGACAGGGTCTCCGAGCAGTACTTC
D: TRBD1; J: TRBJ1-4; V: TRBV12-3/TRBV12-4; size: NA; CDR3: CASSLARRGLANEKLFF; DNA: TGTGCCAGCAGTTTAGCGCGGAGGGGGCTAGCTAATGAAAAACTGTTTTTT
D: TRBD2; J: TRBJ2-1; V: TRBV20-1; size: few; CDR3: CSARDPLREGFYNEQFF; DNA: TGCAGTGCTAGAGATCCTTTGCGGGAGGGATTCTACAATGAGCAGTTCTTC
D: TRBD2; J: TRBJ2-7; V: TRBV7-2; size: few; CDR3: CASSLGYTGLAGAKSYEQYF; DNA: TGTGCCAGCAGCTTAGGGTATACGGGACTAGCGGGAGCGAAGTCCTACGAGCAGTACTTC
D: NA; J: TRBJ1-1; V: TRBV5-6; size: once; CDR3: CASSRDWNTEAFF; DNA: TGTGCCAGCAGCCGTGACTGGAACACTGAAGCTTTCTTT
D: NA; J: TRBJ1-2; V: TRBV4-1; size: NA; CDR3: CASSNQAEPNYGYTF; DNA: TGCGCCAGCAGTAACCAAGCAGAACCCAACTATGGCTACACCTTC
D: NA; J: TRBJ2-7; V: TRBV20-1; size: NA; CDR3: CSARDDDRHPSYEQYF; DNA: TGCAGTGCTAGAGACGATGACAGGCACCCTTCATACGAGCAGTACTTC
D: NA; J: TRBJ2-3; V: TRBV30; size: few; CDR3: CAWSTTRTDTQYF; DNA: TGTGCCTGGAGTACTACTAGAACAGATACGCAGTATTTT
D: TRBD1; J: TRBJ2-2; V: TRBV4-2; size: few; CDR3: CASSQGQGATGELFF; DNA: TGTGCCAGCAGCCAGGGACAGGGGGCGACCGGGGAGCTGTTTTTT
D: NA; J: TRBJ2-7; V: TRBV20-1; size: NA; CDR3: CSASYVNEQYF; DNA: TGCAGTGCCTCCTACGTCAACGAGCAGTACTTC
D: NA; J: TRBJ2-7; V: TRBV7-9; size: few; CDR3: CASSLGRFEQYF; DNA: TGTGCCAGCAGCTTAGGTCGATTCGAGCAGTACTTC
D: TRBD1; J: TRBJ2-7; V: TRBV6-1; size: NA; CDR3: CASIWGGQGMDEQYF; DNA: TGTGCCAGCATATGGGGGGGACAGGGTATGGACGAGCAGTACTTC
D: TRBD2; J: TRBJ2-1; V: TRBV6-1; size: few; CDR3: CASSEAGAGTLGNEQFF; DNA: TGTGCCAGCAGTGAAGCGGGAGCGGGGACCTTGGGAAATGAGCAGTTCTTC
D: NA; J: TRBJ2-1; V: TRBV14; size: NA; CDR3: CASTPHPSSYNEQFF; DNA: TGTGCCAGCACCCCACACCCGAGCTCCTACAATGAGCAGTTCTTC
D: NA; J: TRBJ2-2; V: TRBV6-5; size: NA; CDR3: CASSYSQAGSTGELFF; DNA: TGTGCCAGCAGTTACTCGCAGGCAGGGAGCACCGGGGAGCTGTTTTTT
D: NA; J: TRBJ1-6; V: TRBV5-1; size: NA; CDR3: CASSLIDSGNSPLHF; DNA: TGCGCCAGCAGCTTGATCGACAGTGGGAATTCACCCCTCCACTTT
D: NA; J: TRBJ1-4; V: TRBV9; size: few; CDR3: CASSAGGTGEKLFF; DNA: TGTGCCAGCAGCGCCGGGGGCACGGGTGAAAAACTGTTTTTT
D: NA; J: TRBJ2-5; V: TRBV27; size: NA; CDR3: CASSQRDTQETQYF; DNA: TGTGCCAGCAGTCAGCGGGACACCCAAGAGACCCAGTACTTC